The rows below give T cell receptor beta chains drawn from one sample of a study of T-cell memory formation after mild COVID-19. TCRdb reprocessed the 5' RACE reads via MiXCR and lists one record per CDR3 protein. This repertoire shows about 45,000 distinct CDR3 sequences, more than 7% found once; its top ten account for 1.4%. The sample was PBMCs or a T cell subset sorted from them (not recorded which). These receptors originate from a man between 18 and 35 years old who had mild COVID-19 (a few samples of this study predate the infection). Cell type and time point are not known. Both conserved end residues are part of each CDR3. D genes are given only for firm matches. Some rows have no size entry. The others give once, few or many, or a class for an expanded clone.

cdr3_length	clone_size	v_call	d_call	j_call	cdr3_nt	cdr3_aa
15	few	TRBV11-2	TRBD1	TRBJ2-7	TGTGCCAGCAGACCCGTCGACAGGGCCTACTACGAGCAGTACTTC	CASRPVDRAYYEQYF
13	few	TRBV20-1	NA	TRBJ2-3	TGCAGTGCTCCTCGGGGTTTAACAGATACGCAGTATTTT	CSAPRGLTDTQYF
13	NA	TRBV28	TRBD2	TRBJ2-1	TGTGCCAGCAGTTACCCGGGGGGGCGTCAACGGTTCTTC	CASSYPGGRQRFF
13	many	TRBV7-2	NA	TRBJ2-3	TGTGCCAGCAGCTCTCCTTTTCCCGATACGCAGTATTTT	CASSSPFPDTQYF
13	NA	TRBV7-8	NA	TRBJ2-7	TGTGCCAGCAGCTTCGGACCCTTCGGAGAGCAGTACTTC	CASSFGPFGEQYF
13	few	TRBV3-1	NA	TRBJ2-1	TGTGCCAGCAGCGTACGAGGGGGGAATGAGCAGTTCTTC	CASSVRGGNEQFF
18	many	TRBV10-3	NA	TRBJ2-1	TGTGCCATCAGTGACCGTATTACAGGGGACTATCACTACAATGAGCAGTTCTTC	CAISDRITGDYHYNEQFF
12	medium-sized	TRBV7-2	NA	TRBJ1-6	TGTGCCAGCAGCTTAGTGGGGTCACCCCTCCACTTT	CASSLVGSPLHF
13	few	TRBV5-1	NA	TRBJ2-3	TGCGCCAGCAGCTTGGAGGCCACAGATACGCAGTATTTT	CASSLEATDTQYF
12	medium-sized	TRBV29-1	NA	TRBJ2-5	TGCAGCGTTGGGAGGAGCCAAGAGACCCAGTACTTC	CSVGRSQETQYF
17	NA	TRBV27	TRBD2	TRBJ2-5	TGTGCCAGCAGCCAAGGCACTAGCGGGGGGGCTGAGGAGACCCAGTACTTC	CASSQGTSGGAEETQYF
17	NA	TRBV15	TRBD2	TRBJ2-5	TGTGCCACCAGCAGGCTCCGGGCGGGGGGCCGCCAAGAGACCCAGTACTTC	CATSRLRAGGRQETQYF
15	few	TRBV5-1	TRBD1	TRBJ1-1	TGCGCCAGCAGCAAAGGGACAGGGAGGGGCACTGAAGCTTTCTTT	CASSKGTGRGTEAFF
16	NA	TRBV7-9	NA	TRBJ2-2	TGTGCCAGCAGCCCCCAGGGGCTAGTAGACACCGGGGAGCTGTTTTTT	CASSPQGLVDTGELFF
15	NA	TRBV20-1	TRBD1	TRBJ1-2	TGCAGTGCCTCGGGACAGGGGGCAACTAACTATGGCTACACCTTC	CSASGQGATNYGYTF
14	NA	TRBV20-1	NA	TRBJ1-2	TGCAGTGCCCGAGCCGAATGGACTAACTATGGCTACACCTTC	CSARAEWTNYGYTF
14	few	TRBV7-9	TRBD1	TRBJ2-7	TGTGCCAGCAGCTTAACCGGGACAGGGAACGAGCAGTACTTC	CASSLTGTGNEQYF